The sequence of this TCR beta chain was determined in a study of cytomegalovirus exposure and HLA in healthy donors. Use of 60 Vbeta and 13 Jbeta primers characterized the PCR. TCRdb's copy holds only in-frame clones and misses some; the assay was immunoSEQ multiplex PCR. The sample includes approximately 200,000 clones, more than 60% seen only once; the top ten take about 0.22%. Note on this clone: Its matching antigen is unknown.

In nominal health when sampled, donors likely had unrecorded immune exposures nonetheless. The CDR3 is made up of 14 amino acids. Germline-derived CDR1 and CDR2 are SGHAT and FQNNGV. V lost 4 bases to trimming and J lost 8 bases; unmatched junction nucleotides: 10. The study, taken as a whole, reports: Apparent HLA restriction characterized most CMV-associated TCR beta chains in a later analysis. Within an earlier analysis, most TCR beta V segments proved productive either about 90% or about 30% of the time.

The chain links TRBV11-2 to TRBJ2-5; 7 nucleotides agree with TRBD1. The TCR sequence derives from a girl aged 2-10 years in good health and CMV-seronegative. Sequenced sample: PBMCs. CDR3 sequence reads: CASSSFRDSRTQYF. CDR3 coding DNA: TGTGCCAGCAGCTCATTCCGGGACAGCCGTACCCAGTACTTC.